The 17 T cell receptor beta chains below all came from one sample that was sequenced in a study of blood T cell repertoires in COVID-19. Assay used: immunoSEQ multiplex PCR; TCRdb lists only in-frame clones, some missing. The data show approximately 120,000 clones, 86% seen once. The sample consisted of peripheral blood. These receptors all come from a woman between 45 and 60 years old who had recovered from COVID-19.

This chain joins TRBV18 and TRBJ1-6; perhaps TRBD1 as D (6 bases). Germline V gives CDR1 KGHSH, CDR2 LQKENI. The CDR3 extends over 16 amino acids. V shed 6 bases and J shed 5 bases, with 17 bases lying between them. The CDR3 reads CASSQSQGRDNSPLHF. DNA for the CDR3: TGTGCCAGCTCCCAATCACAGGGAAGAGATAATTCACCCCTCCACTTT.

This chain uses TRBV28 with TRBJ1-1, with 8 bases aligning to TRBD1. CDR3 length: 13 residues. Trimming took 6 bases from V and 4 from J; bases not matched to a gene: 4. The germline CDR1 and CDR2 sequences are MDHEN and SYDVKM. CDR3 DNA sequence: TGTGCCAGCAGGTTAACAGGGGGCACTGAAGCTTTCTTT. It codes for CASRLTGGTEAFF. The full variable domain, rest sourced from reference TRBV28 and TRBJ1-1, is DVKVTQSSRYLVKRTGEKVFLECVQDMDHENMFWYRQDPGLGLRLIYFSYDVKMKEKGDIPEGYSVSREKKERFSLILESASTNQTSMYLCASRLTGGTEAFFGQGTRLTVV.

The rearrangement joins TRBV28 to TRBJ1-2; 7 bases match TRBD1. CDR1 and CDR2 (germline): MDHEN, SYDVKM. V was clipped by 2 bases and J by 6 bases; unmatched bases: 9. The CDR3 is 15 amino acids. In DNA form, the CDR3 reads TGTGCCAGCAGTTTAGGCGGTACAGGGGACCATGGCTACACCTTC. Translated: CASSLGGTGDHGYTF.

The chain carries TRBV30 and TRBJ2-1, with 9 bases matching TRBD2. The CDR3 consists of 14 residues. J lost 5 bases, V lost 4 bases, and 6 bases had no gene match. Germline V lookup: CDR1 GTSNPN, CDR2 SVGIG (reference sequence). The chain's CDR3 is CAWNRLAVNNEQFF. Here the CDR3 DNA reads TGTGCCTGGAACCGACTAGCGGTTAACAATGAGCAGTTCTTC.

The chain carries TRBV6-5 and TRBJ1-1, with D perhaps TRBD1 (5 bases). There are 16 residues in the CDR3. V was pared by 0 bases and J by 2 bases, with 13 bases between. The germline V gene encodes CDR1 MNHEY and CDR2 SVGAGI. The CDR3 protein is CASSYSRTMTNTEAFF. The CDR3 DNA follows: TGTGCCAGCAGTTACTCCCGGACAATGACTAACACTGAAGCTTTCTTT.

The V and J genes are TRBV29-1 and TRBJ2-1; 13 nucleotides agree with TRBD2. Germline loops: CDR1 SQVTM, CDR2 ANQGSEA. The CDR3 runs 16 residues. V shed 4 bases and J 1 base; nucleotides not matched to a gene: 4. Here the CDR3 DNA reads TGCAGCGTTGGGACTAGCGGGAGCGGATCCTACAATGAGCAGTTCTTC. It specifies CSVGTSGSGSYNEQFF.

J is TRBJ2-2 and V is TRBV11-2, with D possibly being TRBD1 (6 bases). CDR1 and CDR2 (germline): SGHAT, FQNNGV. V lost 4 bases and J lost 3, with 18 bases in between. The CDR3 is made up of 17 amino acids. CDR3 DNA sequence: TGTGCCAGCAGCTCGAACCCCCGGGACATCTACACCGGGGAGCTGTTTTTT. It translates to CASSSNPRDIYTGELFF.

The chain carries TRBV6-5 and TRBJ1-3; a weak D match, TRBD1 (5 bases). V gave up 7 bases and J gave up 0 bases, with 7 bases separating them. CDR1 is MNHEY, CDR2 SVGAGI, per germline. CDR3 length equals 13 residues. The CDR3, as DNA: TGTGCCAGCATAGACAGCTCTGGAAACACCATATATTTT. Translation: CASIDSSGNTIYF.

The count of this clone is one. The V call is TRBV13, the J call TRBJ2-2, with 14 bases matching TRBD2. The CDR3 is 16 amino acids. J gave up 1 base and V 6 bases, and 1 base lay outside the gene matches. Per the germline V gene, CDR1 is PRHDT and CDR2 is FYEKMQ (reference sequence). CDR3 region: CASRGLAGENTGELFF. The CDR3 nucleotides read TGTGCCAGCAGGGGACTAGCGGGGGAGAACACCGGGGAGCTGTTTTTT. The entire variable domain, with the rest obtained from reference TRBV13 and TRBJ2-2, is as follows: AAGVIQSPRHLIKEKRETATLKCYPIPRHDTVYWYQQGPGQDPQFLISFYEKMQSDKGSIPDRFSAQQFSDYHSELNMSSLELGDSALYFCASRGLAGENTGELFFGEGSRLTVL.

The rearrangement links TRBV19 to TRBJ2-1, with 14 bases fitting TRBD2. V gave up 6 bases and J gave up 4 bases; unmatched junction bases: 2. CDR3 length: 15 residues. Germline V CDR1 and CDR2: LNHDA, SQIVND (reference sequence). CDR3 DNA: TGTGCCAGTAGCCGACTAGCGGGGGGGTACAATGAGCAGTTCTTC. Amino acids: CASSRLAGGYNEQFF.

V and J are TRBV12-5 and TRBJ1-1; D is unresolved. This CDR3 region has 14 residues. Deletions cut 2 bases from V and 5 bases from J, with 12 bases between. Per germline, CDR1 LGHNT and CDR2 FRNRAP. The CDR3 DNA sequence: TGTGCTAGTGGTTTGAGCGTTCCGGAGACTGAAGCTTTCTTT. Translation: CASGLSVPETEAFF.

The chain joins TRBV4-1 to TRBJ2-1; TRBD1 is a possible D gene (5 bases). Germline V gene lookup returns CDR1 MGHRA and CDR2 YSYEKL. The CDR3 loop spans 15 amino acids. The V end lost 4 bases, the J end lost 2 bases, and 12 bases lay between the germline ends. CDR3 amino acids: CASSPGDRPYNEQFF. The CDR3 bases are TGCGCCAGCAGCCCGGGCGACAGACCCTACAATGAGCAGTTCTTC.

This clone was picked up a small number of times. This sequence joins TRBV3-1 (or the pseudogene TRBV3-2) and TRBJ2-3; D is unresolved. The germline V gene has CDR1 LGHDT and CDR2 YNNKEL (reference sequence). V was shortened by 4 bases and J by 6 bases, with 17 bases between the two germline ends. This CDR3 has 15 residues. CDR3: CASSLRPLLSDTQYF. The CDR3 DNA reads TGTGCCAGCAGCCTCAGGCCGCTGTTAAGTGATACGCAGTATTTT.

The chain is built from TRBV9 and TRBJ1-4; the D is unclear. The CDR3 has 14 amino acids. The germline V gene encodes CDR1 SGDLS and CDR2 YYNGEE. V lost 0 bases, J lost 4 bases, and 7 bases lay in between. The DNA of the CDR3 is TGTGCCAGCAGCGTAGAAGCCGTTAATGAAAAACTGTTTTTT. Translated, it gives CASSVEAVNEKLFF.

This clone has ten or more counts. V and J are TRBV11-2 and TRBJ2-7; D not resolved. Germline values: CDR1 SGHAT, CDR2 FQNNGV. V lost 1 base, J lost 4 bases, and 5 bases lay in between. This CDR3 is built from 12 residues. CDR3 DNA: TGTGCCAGCAGCTTAGGAACATACGAGCAGTACTTC. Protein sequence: CASSLGTYEQYF.

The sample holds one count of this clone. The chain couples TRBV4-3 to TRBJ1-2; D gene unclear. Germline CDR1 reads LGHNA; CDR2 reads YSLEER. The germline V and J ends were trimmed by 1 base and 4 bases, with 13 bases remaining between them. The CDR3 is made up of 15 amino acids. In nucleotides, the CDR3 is TGCGCCAGCAGCCAAGTGCGGGATTCCCCCTATGGCTACACCTTC. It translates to CASSQVRDSPYGYTF.

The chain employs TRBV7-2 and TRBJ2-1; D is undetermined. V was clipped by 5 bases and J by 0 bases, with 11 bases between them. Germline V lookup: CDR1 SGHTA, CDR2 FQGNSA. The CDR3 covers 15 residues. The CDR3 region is CASSISSSSYNEQFF. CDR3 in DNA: TGTGCCAGCAGCATTAGCTCAAGCTCCTACAATGAGCAGTTCTTC.